This T cell receptor beta chain was found in a study of T cell changes during pregnancy in multiple sclerosis. The data were produced by immunoSEQ multiplex PCR, yet TCRdb's version contains in-frame clones alone and is incomplete. The data hold under 70,000 clones, with roughly 91% observed a single time. The CDR3 has 16 amino acids. The ends lost 2 bases at V and 0 bases at J; junction bases unmatched: 5. Germline CDR1 reads LGHNA; CDR2 reads YNFKEQ. The sequenced sample was peripheral blood, obtained after pregnancy. The origin of this receptor is a female donor in good health, enrolled as a control in a pregnancy study. The J gene is TRBJ2-3, the V gene TRBV4-2; 7 nucleotides line up with TRBD2. The CDR3 DNA reads TGTGCCAGCAGCCAAAGGGCGCGGGGGAGCACAGATACGCAGTATTTT. It translates to CASSQRARGSTDTQYF.